The 5 T cell receptor beta chains given below trace back to one sample, sequenced in a study of cytomegalovirus exposure and HLA in healthy donors. PCR used 60 Vbeta primers and 13 Jbeta primers. Repertoires were generated with immunoSEQ multiplex PCR, while TCRdb's copy carries only in-frame clones and drops some. The sample records fewer than 110,000 clones, 75% being singletons. Specimen: PBMCs. The receptors come from a man aged 50-60 years in good health and CMV-seronegative.

This clone was seen only a few times. The genes are TRBV20-1 and TRBJ2-7; unclear D gene. The CDR3 extends over 11 amino acids. The V and J ends lost 1 base and 4 bases respectively, with 5 bases between them. CDR1 is DFQATT and CDR2 is SNEGSKA in the germline V gene (reference sequence). CDR3 coding DNA: TGCAGTGCTAGAGTTTTATACGAGCAGTACTTC. Residues: CSARVLYEQYF.

The chain links TRBV28 to TRBJ1-6; D is undetermined. Trimming took off 2 bases at V and 0 bases at J, with 8 bases between the two ends. The CDR3 runs 16 residues. CDR1 and CDR2 (germline): MDHEN, SYDVKM. In nucleotides, the CDR3 is TGTGCCAGCAGTTTAGTGGGCAACTCCTATAATTCACCCCTCCACTTT. This encodes CASSLVGNSYNSPLHF.

The genes are TRBV2 and TRBJ2-3; D is unresolved. In germline, CDR1 is SNHLY, CDR2 FYNNEI. There are 15 residues in the CDR3. The V and J ends lost 6 bases and 3 bases respectively, with 16 bases between them. Here the CDR3 DNA reads TGTGCCAGCAGCCTAGGCTTCCCCGAAACAGATACGCAGTATTTT. Translated, it gives CASSLGFPETDTQYF.

The chain joins TRBV7-9 to TRBJ1-6, with D possibly matching TRBD1 (5 bases). The V gene's germline CDR1 is SEHNR and CDR2 FQNEAQ (reference sequence). The CDR3 spans 13 residues. V was pared by 3 bases and J by 11 bases, with 11 bases between. CDR3 coding DNA: TGTGCCAGCAGCTTGGGGGGGGATACACCCCTCCACTTT. It translates to CASSLGGDTPLHF.

The rearrangement uses TRBV19 and TRBJ2-3; D remains ambiguous. V was trimmed by 4 bases and J by 1 base, leaving 3 bases between them. From germline, CDR1 is LNHDA and CDR2 SQIVND (reference sequence). There are 12 residues in the CDR3. The CDR3 spells CASSTRTDTQYF. For the CDR3, the DNA is TGTGCCAGTAGTACTCGCACAGATACGCAGTATTTT.